These T cell receptor beta chains were read from a single sample in a study of cytomegalovirus exposure and HLA in healthy donors. Sequencing was performed with immunoSEQ multiplex PCR; in TCRdb, only in-frame clones are kept and a portion is missing. The table lists 47,000 or so clones, roughly 92% of them singletons. Input material: PBMCs. The receptor set was obtained from a man aged 18 to 30 in good health and CMV-seronegative. Both conserved end residues are part of each CDR3. Each record gives: CDR3 DNA, CDR3 protein, V gene, D gene, CDR3 length, J gene, clone size. D genes are given only for firm matches. Clone size is shown for a subset of rows, as once, few, many or a class of expanded clone.

TGCAGCGGGGACAGGGCGAACACTGAAGCTTTCTTT,CSGDRANTEAFF,TRBV29-1,TRBD1,12,TRBJ1-1,-
TGTGCCAGCAGCTCTCGGACAATCGAGTACACTGAAGCTTTCTTT,CASSSRTIEYTEAFF,TRBV7-3,-,15,TRBJ1-1,-
TGTGCCAGCAGCCCTAAGAGAGGGGGACTAGCGGGACTTGGGAATGAGCAGTTCTTC,CASSPKRGGLAGLGNEQFF,TRBV14,TRBD2,19,TRBJ2-1,-
TGTGCCATCAGTGATTACAGCACCAACACCGGGGAGCTGTTTTTT,CAISDYSTNTGELFF,TRBV10-3,-,15,TRBJ2-2,-
TGTGCCAGTTCACTAGCGGCCGGCTCCTACAATGAGCAGTTCTTC,CASSLAAGSYNEQFF,TRBV19,TRBD2,15,TRBJ2-1,once
TGTGCCAGCAGCTTAGAATCGGTACAGGGTGCCAATCAGCCCCAGCATTTT,CASSLESVQGANQPQHF,TRBV7-2,-,17,TRBJ1-5,-
TGCAGCGTTCGAGGGGCCAGGGGAGCCTACGAGCAGTACTTC,CSVRGARGAYEQYF,TRBV29-1,-,14,TRBJ2-7,-
TGTGCCAGCAGCGGTGGTTCGGTTGGGGCCAACGTCCTGACTTTC,CASSGGSVGANVLTF,TRBV4-2,-,15,TRBJ2-6,-
TGTGCCAGCAGTGAACGTGGCGGGAGGGTTACAGATACGCAGTATTTT,CASSERGGRVTDTQYF,TRBV6-1,TRBD2,16,TRBJ2-3,-
TGTGCCAGCAGTTTATGGGGACAGTCGAACACCGGGGAGCTGTTTTTT,CASSLWGQSNTGELFF,TRBV28,TRBD1,16,TRBJ2-2,once
TGTGCCAGCAGCAAAGGGACTAGCGGGAGGGCCGTAGATACGCAGTATTTT,CASSKGTSGRAVDTQYF,TRBV7-9,TRBD2,17,TRBJ2-3,once
TGCGCCAGCAGCCCAACAGGGTTGAACACTGAAGCTTTCTTT,CASSPTGLNTEAFF,TRBV5-1,-,14,TRBJ1-1,-
TGTGCCAGCAGCACGGAGCACTACTCACAAGGCGGCGAGCAGTACTTC,CASSTEHYSQGGEQYF,TRBV11-2,-,16,TRBJ2-7,-
TGTGCCAGCAGCCCAAGTCCTCGCGGTGCCTACGAGCAGTACTTC,CASSPSPRGAYEQYF,TRBV7-8,-,15,TRBJ2-7,-
TGTGCCAGCAGCTTAGCAACCTGGACAGGGACGACCTACGAGCAGTACTTC,CASSLATWTGTTYEQYF,TRBV7-6,TRBD1,17,TRBJ2-7,once
TGTGCCAGCAGCCCGGGGGTAGTCTCCTACGAGCAGTACTTC,CASSPGVVSYEQYF,TRBV6-6,-,14,TRBJ2-7,-
TGTGCCACCAGCAGAGATAAGGCGTCAGGGGCTTACTATGGCTACACCTTC,CATSRDKASGAYYGYTF,TRBV15,-,17,TRBJ1-2,-
TGTGCCAGCAGCTTAGGTGGGACAGGGGCGGACATTCAGCAGTTCTTC,CASSLGGTGADIQQFF,TRBV13,TRBD1,16,TRBJ2-1,once
TGCGCCAGCAGCTTGACCGCGCGGTTGGGCTCCTACAATGAGCAGTTCTTC,CASSLTARLGSYNEQFF,TRBV5-1,-,17,TRBJ2-1,-
TGTGCCAGCAGCACCGGCGTCGTGGAGGTTTTCTTT,CASSTGVVEVFF,TRBV5-5,-,12,TRBJ1-1,-
TGTGCCACCCCAGACAGGGATATGGGCACCATATATTTT,CATPDRDMGTIYF,TRBV6-6,TRBD1,13,TRBJ1-3,-
TGTGCCAGCAGCAAGGGACTAGCGGGAGGGCCCCCCTACGAGCAGTACTTC,CASSKGLAGGPPYEQYF,TRBV5-4,TRBD2,17,TRBJ2-7,-
TGTGCCAGCAGCCAGACAGGGAGCTCGCACGAGCAGTACTTC,CASSQTGSSHEQYF,TRBV6-5,TRBD1,14,TRBJ2-7,-
TGTGCCAGTACCCTCAGAATCTCTGGAAACACCATATATTTT,CASTLRISGNTIYF,TRBV19,-,14,TRBJ1-3,once
TGTGCCAGCAGTGAGAGCATGAACACTGAAGCTTTCTTT,CASSESMNTEAFF,TRBV6-1,-,13,TRBJ1-1,-
TGCGCCAGCAGTGACCATAGACTAGCGGGTTTAGAGACCCAGTACTTC,CASSDHRLAGLETQYF,TRBV10-1,TRBD2,16,TRBJ2-5,once
TGTGCCAGCAGCGTATATCCTAGCTCCCAAGAGACCCAGTACTTC,CASSVYPSSQETQYF,TRBV9,-,15,TRBJ2-5,-
TGTGCCAGCAGCTTGCGTAGGGGTATAGGGAACACTGAAGCTTTCTTT,CASSLRRGIGNTEAFF,TRBV5-4,-,16,TRBJ1-1,-
TGTGCCTGGAGTGTATTGGTTAGCGTTAGTGAGCAGTTCTTC,CAWSVLVSVSEQFF,TRBV30,-,14,TRBJ2-1,once